This entry lists 12 T cell receptor beta chains sequenced from one sample in a study of blood T cell repertoires in COVID-19. Assay used: immunoSEQ multiplex PCR; TCRdb lists only in-frame clones, some missing. Here the sample spans 280,000 or so clones, around 89% being singletons. Sequenced sample: peripheral blood. These TCRs come from a woman aged 25 to 45 who had recovered from COVID-19.

The chain uses TRBV19 and TRBJ2-2, with D unclear. Trimming took 4 bases from V and 6 from J, leaving 6 bases between them. The germline V gene encodes CDR1 LNHDA and CDR2 SQIVND (reference sequence). The CDR3 runs 12 residues. The CDR3 region is CASSTLPGELFF. The CDR3 nucleotides are TGTGCCAGTAGTACCCTCCCCGGGGAGCTGTTTTTT. The full variable domain, with the rest looked up from reference TRBV19 and TRBJ2-2, is DGGITQSPKYLFRKEGQNVTLSCEQNLNHDAMYWYRQDPGQGLRLIYYSQIVNDFQKGDIAEGYSVSREKKESFPLTVTSAQKNPTAFYLCASSTLPGELFFGEGSRLTVL.

The chain joins TRBV9 to TRBJ2-7; tentatively, D is TRBD2 (6 bases). Trimming left V 3 bases short and J 0 bases short, with 13 bases between. The CDR3 has 15 amino acids. From germline, CDR1 is SGDLS and CDR2 YYNGEE. The chain's CDR3 is CASSESGGSSYEQYF. The CDR3 coding sequence is TGTGCCAGCAGCGAAAGTGGGGGGAGCTCCTACGAGCAGTACTTC. Looking up the rest from reference TRBV9 and TRBJ2-7 gives the full variable domain: DSGVTQTPKHLITATGQRVTLRCSPRSGDLSVYWYQQSLDQGLQFLIQYYNGEERAKGNILERFSAQQFPDLHSELNLSSLELGDSALYFCASSESGGSSYEQYFGPGTRLTVT.

This clone is a singleton in its sample. The chain combines TRBV19 with TRBJ1-5; D not resolved. The V end lost 7 bases, the J end lost 0 bases, and 7 bases lay between the germline ends. The CDR3 spans 13 residues. Germline V gene lookup returns CDR1 LNHDA and CDR2 SQIVND (reference sequence). As DNA, the CDR3 is TGTGCCAGTACCGTTAATAGCAATCAGCCCCAGCATTTT. Protein: CASTVNSNQPQHF.

This clone appeared a few times. The chain employs TRBV20-1 and TRBJ1-2; D call uncertain. CDR1 and CDR2 from the germline V gene are DFQATT and SNEGSKA (reference sequence). The CDR3 contains 14 residues. Trimming cost V 3 bases and J 0 bases, with 11 bases left between them. The CDR3 region is CSASTRRTNYGYTF. The CDR3 bases are TGCAGTGCTAGTACCAGGAGGACTAACTATGGCTACACCTTC.

V and J are TRBV5-5 and TRBJ2-7; D is possibly TRBD1 (5 bases). V was clipped by 3 bases and J by 4 bases, with 11 bases between them. The CDR3 is 13 residues long. Germline CDR1 SGHKS, CDR2 YYEKEE (reference sequence). This chain's CDR3 is CASSWSRVYEQYF. CDR3 DNA: TGTGCCAGCAGCTGGTCCAGGGTTTACGAGCAGTACTTC.

The genes are TRBV6-1 and TRBJ1-2; TRBD1 is a possible D gene (6 bases). Germline V gives CDR1 MNHNS, CDR2 SASEGT. There are 14 residues in the CDR3. V was cut by 1 base and J by 9 bases, with 15 bases left in between. The CDR3 sequence: CASSEGTESGSYTF. CDR3 bases: TGTGCCAGCAGTGAAGGGACAGAGTCGGGGAGCTACACCTTC.

The chain combines TRBV5-8 with TRBJ1-2, with no clear D. Germline V gene lookup returns CDR1 SGHTS and CDR2 YDEGEE. With 2 bases removed from V and 4 bases from J, the gap between germline ends came to 15 bases. The CDR3 has 15 residues. CDR3 DNA sequence: TGTGCCAGCAGCTTCCCGACGCATTCGGGCTATGGCTACACCTTC. The encoded protein is CASSFPTHSGYGYTF.

This chain uses TRBV5-4 with TRBJ2-3, with D possibly matching TRBD2 (5 bases). The V end lost 5 bases, the J end lost 1 base, and 11 bases lay between the germline ends. Germline CDR1 and CDR2: SGHNT and YYREEE (reference sequence). The CDR3 is 14 residues long. CDR3 protein: CASSGSAGTDTQYF. CDR3 bases: TGTGCCAGCAGTGGGAGTGCAGGCACAGATACGCAGTATTTT.

This chain connects TRBV2 to TRBJ2-4; 7 nucleotides agree with TRBD1. The ends lost 8 bases at V and 4 bases at J; junction bases unmatched: 5. CDR1 and CDR2 from the germline V gene are SNHLY and FYNNEI. This CDR3 is built from 13 residues. The CDR3 loop is CASARDSKNIQYF. The CDR3 DNA follows: TGTGCCAGCGCCCGGGACAGTAAAAACATTCAGTACTTC.

CDR3 coding DNA: TGTGCCAGCAGCCACGCGCGGGGGGGGGAAGAGACCCAGTACTTC. This encodes CASSHARGGEETQYF. The chain has TRBV4-2 and TRBJ2-5, with 9 positions matching TRBD2. Germline CDR1 and CDR2: LGHNA and YNFKEQ. The CDR3 extends over 15 amino acids. The J segment lost 3 bases and the V segment lost 3 bases, leaving 5 bases of the junction unmatched.

The chain employs TRBV3-1 (or the pseudogene TRBV3-2) and TRBJ2-6; no reliable D call. The CDR3 has 17 residues. V lost 0 bases, J lost 2 bases, and 11 bases lay in between. CDR1 LGHDT and CDR2 YNNKEL come from the germline V gene (reference sequence). Here the CDR3 DNA reads TGTGCCAGCAGCCAAGAAAGAGCTGGGCCTGGGGCCAACGTCCTGACTTTC. It is translated as CASSQERAGPGANVLTF.

The rearrangement joins TRBV10-3 to TRBJ1-1, with D possibly matching TRBD1 (6 bases). The CDR3 extends over 14 amino acids. Trimming left V 4 bases short and J 3 bases short, with 12 bases between. The germline CDR1 and CDR2 sequences are ENHRY and SYGVKD. The CDR3 loop is CAISVGGRDTEAFF. CDR3 DNA sequence: TGTGCCATCAGTGTAGGGGGACGTGACACTGAAGCTTTCTTT.